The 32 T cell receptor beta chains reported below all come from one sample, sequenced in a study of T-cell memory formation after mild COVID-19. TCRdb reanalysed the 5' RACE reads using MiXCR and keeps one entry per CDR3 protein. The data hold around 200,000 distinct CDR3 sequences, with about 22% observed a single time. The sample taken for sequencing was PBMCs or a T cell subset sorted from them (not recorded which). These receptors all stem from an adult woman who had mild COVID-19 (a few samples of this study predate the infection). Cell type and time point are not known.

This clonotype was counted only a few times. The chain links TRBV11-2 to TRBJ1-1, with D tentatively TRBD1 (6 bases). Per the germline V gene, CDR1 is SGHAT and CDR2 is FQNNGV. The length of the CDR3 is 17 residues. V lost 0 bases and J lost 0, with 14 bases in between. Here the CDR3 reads CASSLDRRTAMNTEAFF. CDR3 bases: TGTGCCAGCAGCTTAGACCGACGGACAGCCATGAACACTGAAGCTTTCTTT.

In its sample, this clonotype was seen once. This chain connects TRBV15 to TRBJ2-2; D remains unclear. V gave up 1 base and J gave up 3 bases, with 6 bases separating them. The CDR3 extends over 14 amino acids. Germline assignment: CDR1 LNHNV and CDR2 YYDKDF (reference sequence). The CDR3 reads CATSRGTDTGELFF. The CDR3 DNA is TGTGCCACCAGCAGAGGAACGGACACCGGGGAGCTGTTTTTT.

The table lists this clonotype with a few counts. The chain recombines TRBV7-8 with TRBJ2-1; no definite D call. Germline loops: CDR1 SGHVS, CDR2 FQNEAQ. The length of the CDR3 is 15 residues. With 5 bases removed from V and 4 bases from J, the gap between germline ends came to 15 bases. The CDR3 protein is CASSPGVIDYNEQFF. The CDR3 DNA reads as TGTGCCAGCAGCCCAGGCGTAATCGATTACAATGAGCAGTTCTTC.

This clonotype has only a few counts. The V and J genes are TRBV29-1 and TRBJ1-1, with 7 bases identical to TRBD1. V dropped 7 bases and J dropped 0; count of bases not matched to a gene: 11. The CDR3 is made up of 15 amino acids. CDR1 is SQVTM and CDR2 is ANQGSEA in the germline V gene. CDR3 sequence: CSAIGDSNMNTEAFF. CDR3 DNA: TGCAGCGCCATAGGGGACAGCAATATGAACACTGAAGCTTTCTTT.

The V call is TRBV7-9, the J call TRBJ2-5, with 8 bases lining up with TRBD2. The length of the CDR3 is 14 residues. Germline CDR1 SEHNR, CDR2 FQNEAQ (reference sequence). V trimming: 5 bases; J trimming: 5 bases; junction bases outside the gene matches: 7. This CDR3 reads CASSDPPGGETQYF. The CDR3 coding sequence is TGTGCCAGCAGCGATCCCCCGGGGGGGGAGACCCAGTACTTC.

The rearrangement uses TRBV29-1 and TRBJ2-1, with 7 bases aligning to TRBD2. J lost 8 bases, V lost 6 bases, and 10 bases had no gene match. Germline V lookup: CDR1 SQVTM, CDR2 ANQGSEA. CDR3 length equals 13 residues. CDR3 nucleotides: TGCAGCGTCGGGACTATACAAGGCTATGAGCAGTTCTTC. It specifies CSVGTIQGYEQFF.

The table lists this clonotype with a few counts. In nucleotides, the CDR3 is TGTGCCAGCAGTTTATGGGGACAGGGAGAGACCCAGTACTTC. This codes for CASSLWGQGETQYF. This sequence joins TRBV27 and TRBJ2-5; 9 bases align to TRBD1. The V and J ends lost 1 base and 4 bases, in that order; junction bases with no gene match: 1. The CDR3 extends over 14 amino acids. Per germline, CDR1 MNHEY and CDR2 SMNVEV (reference sequence).

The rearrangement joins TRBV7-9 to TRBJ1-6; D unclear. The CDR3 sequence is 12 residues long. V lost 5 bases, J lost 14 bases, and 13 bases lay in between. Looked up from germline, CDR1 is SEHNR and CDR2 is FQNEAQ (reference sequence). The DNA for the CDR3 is TGTGCCAGCAGCCCGGGAGGAGCGGCCCTCCACTTT. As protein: CASSPGGAALHF.

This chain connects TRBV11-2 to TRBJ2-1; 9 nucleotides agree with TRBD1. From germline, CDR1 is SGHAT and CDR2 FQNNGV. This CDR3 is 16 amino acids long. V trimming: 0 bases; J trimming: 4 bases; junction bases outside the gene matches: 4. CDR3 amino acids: CASSLEPGQGYNEQFF. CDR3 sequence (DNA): TGTGCCAGCAGCTTAGAGCCGGGACAGGGTTACAATGAGCAGTTCTTC.

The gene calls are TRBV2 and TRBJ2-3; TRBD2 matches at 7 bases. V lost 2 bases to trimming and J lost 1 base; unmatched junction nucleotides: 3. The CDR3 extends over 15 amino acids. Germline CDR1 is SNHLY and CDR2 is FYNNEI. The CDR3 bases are TGTGCCAGCAGTGAATTCACTAGCGGCACAGATACGCAGTATTTT. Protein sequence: CASSEFTSGTDTQYF.

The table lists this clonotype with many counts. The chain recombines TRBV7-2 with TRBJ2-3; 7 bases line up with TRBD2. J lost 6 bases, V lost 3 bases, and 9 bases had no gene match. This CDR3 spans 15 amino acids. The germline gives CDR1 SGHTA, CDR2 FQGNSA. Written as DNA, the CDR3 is TGTGCCAGCAGCTTTACGGGAGGTCGGTCGGATACGCAGTATTTT. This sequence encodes CASSFTGGRSDTQYF.

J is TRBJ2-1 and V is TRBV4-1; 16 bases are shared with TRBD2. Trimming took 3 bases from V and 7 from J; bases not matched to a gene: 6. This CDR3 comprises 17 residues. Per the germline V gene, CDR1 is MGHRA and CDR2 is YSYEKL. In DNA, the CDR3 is TGCGCCAGCAGCCACCCCGGGACTAGCGGGGGGGGTAATGAGCAGTTCTTC. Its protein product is CASSHPGTSGGGNEQFF.

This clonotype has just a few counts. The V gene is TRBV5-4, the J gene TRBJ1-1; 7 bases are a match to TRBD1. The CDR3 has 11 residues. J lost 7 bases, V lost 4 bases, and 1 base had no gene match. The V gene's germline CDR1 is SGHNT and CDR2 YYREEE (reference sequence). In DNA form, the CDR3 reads TGTGCCAGCAGCCGGACAGGTGAAGCTTTCTTT. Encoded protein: CASSRTGEAFF.

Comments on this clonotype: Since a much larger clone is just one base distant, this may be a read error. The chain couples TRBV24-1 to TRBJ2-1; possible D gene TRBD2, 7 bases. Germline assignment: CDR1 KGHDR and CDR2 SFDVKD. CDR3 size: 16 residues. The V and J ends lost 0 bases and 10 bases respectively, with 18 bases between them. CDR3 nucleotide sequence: TGTGCCACCAGTGATTTGACTAGCGAGGGGGTTCAGGAGCAGTTCTTC. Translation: CATSDLTSEGVQEQFF.

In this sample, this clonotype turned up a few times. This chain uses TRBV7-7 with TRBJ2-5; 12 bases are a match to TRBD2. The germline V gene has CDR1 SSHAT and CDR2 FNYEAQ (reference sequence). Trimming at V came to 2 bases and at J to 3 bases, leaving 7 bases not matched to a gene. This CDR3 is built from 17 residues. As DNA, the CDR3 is TGTGCCAGCAGCTTAAGACTAGCGGGGGACCCAAAAGAGACCCAGTACTTC. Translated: CASSLRLAGDPKETQYF.

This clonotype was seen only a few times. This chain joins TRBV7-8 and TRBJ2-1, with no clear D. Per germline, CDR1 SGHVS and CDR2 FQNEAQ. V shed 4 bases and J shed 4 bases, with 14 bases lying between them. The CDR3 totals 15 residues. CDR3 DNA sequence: TGTGCCAGCAGCTCCCGGACCCTGGGGTACAATGAGCAGTTCTTC. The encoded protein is CASSSRTLGYNEQFF.

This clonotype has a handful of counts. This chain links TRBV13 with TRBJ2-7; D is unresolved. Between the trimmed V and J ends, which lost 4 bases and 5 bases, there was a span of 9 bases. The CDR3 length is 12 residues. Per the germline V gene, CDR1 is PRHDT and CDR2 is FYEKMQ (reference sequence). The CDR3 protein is CASSSKPHEQYF. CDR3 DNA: TGTGCCAGCAGCTCCAAACCCCACGAGCAGTACTTC.

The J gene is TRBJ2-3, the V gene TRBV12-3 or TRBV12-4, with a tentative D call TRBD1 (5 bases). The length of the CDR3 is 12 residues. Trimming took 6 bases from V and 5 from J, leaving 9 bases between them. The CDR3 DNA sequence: TGTGCCAGCAGCTCCAGGGAAGATACGCAGTATTTT. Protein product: CASSSREDTQYF.

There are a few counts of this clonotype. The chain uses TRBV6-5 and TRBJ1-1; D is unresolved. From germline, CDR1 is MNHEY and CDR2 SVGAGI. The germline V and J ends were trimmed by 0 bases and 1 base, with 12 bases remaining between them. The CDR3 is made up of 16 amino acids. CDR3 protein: CASSYSNPGPNTEAFF. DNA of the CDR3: TGTGCCAGCAGTTACTCCAACCCCGGGCCGAACACTGAAGCTTTCTTT.

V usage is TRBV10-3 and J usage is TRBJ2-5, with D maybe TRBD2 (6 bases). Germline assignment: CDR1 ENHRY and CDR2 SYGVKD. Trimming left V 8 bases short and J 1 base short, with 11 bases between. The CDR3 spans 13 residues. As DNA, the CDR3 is TGTGCCATCGCGGGACTGCCCCAAGAGACCCAGTACTTC. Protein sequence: CAIAGLPQETQYF.

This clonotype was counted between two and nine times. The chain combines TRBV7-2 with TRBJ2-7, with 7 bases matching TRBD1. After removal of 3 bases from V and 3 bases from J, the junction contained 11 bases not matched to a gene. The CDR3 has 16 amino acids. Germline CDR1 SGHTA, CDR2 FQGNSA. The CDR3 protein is CASSFGTGAPIYEQYF. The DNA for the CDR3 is TGTGCCAGCAGCTTTGGAACAGGGGCCCCCATCTACGAGCAGTACTTC.

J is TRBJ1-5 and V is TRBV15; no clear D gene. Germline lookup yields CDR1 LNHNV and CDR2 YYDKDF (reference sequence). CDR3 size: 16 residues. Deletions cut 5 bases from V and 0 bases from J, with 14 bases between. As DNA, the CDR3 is TGTGCCACCAGCGACCTGCCCCCGGATAGCAATCAGCCCCAGCATTTT. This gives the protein CATSDLPPDSNQPQHF.

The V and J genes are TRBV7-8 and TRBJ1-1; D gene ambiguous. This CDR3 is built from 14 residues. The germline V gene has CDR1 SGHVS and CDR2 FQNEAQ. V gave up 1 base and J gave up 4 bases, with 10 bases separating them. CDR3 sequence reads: CASSLERRTTEAFF. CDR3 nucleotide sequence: TGTGCCAGCAGCTTAGAGCGCCGCACCACTGAAGCTTTCTTT.

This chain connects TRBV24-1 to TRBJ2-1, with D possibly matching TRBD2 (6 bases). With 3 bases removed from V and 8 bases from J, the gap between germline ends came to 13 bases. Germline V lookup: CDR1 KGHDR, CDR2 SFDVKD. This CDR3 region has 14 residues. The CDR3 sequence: CATSDPGGIDEQFF. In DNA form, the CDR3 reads TGTGCCACCAGTGATCCCGGGGGAATCGATGAGCAGTTCTTC.

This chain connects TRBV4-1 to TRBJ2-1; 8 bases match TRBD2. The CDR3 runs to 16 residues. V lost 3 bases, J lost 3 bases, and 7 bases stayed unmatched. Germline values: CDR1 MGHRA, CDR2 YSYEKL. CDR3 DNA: TGCGCCAGCAGCCAGACCCGGGGGGGTCTCTACAATGAGCAGTTCTTC. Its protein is CASSQTRGGLYNEQFF.

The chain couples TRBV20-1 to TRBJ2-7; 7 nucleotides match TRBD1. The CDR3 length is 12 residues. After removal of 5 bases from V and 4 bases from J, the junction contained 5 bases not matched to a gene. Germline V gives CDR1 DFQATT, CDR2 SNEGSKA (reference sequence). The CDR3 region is CSARQGPYEQYF. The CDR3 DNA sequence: TGCAGTGCTCGACAGGGACCTTACGAGCAGTACTTC.

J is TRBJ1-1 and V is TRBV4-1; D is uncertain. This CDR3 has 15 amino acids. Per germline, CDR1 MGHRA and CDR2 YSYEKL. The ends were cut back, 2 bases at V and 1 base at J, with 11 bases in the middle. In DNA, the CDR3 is TGCGCCAGCAGCCAACCCGACAAGCCGAACACTGAAGCTTTCTTT. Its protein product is CASSQPDKPNTEAFF.

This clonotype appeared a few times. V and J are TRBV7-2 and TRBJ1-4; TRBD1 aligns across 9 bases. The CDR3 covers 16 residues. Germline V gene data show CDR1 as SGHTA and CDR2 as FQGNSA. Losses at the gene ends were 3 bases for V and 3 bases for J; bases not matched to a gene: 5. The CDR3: CASSFVDRGANEKLFF. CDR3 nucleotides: TGTGCCAGCAGCTTCGTCGACAGGGGGGCTAATGAAAAACTGTTTTTT.

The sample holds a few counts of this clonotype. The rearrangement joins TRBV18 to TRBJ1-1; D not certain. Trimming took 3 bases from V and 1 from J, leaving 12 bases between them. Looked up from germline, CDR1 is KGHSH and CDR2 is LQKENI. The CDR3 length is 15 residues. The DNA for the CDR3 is TGTGCCAGCTCACCGTCCGGGAGGCAGAACACTGAAGCTTTCTTT. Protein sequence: CASSPSGRQNTEAFF.

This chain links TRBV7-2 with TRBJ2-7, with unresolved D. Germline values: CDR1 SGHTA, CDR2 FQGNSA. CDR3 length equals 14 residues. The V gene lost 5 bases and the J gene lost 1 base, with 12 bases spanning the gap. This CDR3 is CASSTQTNSYEQYF. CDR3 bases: TGTGCCAGCAGCACCCAAACCAATTCCTACGAGCAGTACTTC.

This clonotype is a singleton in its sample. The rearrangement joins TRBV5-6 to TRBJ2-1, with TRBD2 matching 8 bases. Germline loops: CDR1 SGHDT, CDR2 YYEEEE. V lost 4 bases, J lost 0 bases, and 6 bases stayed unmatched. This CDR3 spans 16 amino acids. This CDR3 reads CASSRTSLSSYNEQFF. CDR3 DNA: TGTGCCAGCAGCCGGACTAGCCTGAGCTCCTACAATGAGCAGTTCTTC.

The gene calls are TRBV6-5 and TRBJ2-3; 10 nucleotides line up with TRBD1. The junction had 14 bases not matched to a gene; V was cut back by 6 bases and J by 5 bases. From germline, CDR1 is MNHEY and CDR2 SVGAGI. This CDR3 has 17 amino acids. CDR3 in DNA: TGTGCCAGCAGCCGGGAAGACAGGGGGCTATGGATAGATACGCAGTATTTT. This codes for CASSREDRGLWIDTQYF.